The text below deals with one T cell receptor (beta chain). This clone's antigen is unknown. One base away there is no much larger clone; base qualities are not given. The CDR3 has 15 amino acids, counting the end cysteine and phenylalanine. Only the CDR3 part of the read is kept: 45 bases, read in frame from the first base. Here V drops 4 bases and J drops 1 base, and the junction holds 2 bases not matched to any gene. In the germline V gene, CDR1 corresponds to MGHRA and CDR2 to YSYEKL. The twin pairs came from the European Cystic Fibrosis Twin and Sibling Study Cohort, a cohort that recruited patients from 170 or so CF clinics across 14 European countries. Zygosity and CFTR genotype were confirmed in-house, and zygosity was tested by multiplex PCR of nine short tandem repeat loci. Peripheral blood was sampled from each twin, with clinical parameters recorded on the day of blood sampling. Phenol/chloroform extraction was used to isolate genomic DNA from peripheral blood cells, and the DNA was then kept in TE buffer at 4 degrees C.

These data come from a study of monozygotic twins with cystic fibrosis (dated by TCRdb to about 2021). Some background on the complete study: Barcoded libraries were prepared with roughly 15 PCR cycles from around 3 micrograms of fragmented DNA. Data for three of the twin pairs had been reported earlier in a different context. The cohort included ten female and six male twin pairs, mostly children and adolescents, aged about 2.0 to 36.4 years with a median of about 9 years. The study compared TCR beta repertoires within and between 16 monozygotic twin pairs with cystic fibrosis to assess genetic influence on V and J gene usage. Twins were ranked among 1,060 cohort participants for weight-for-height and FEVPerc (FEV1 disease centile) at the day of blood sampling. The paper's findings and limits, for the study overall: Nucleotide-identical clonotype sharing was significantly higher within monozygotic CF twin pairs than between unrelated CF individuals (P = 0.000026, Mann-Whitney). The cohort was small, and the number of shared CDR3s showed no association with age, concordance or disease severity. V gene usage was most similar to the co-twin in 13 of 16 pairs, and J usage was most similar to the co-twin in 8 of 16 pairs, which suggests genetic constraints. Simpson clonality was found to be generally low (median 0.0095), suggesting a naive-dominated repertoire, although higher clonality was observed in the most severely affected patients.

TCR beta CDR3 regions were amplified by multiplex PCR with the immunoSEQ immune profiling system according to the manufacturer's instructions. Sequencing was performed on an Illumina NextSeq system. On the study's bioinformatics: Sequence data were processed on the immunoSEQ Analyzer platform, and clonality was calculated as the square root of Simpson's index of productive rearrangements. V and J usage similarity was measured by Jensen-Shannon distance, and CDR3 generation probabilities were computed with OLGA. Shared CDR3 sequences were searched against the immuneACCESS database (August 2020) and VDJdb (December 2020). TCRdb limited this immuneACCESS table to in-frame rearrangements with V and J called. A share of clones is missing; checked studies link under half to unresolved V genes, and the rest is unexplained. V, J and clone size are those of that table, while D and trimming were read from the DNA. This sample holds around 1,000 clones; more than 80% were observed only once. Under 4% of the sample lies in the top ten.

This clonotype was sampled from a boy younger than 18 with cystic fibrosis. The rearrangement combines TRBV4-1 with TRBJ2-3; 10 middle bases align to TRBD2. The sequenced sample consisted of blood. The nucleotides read TGCGCCAGCAGCCCCCTAGCGGGGGGCACAGATACGCAGTATTTT. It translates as CASSPLAGGTDTQYF.